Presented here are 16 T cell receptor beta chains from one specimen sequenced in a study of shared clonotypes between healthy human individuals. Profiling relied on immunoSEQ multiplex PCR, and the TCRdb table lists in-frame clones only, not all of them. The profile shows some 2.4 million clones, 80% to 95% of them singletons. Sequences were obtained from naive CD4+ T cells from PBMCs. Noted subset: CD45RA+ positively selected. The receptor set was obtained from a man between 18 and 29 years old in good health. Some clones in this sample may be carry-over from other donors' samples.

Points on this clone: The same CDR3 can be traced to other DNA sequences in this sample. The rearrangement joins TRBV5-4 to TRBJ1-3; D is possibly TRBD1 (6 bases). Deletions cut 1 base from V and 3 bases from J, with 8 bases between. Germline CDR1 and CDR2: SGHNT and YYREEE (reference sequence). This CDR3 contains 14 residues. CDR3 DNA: TGTGCCAGCAGCTTGCAAGGGGGTGGAAACACCATATATTTT. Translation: CASSLQGGGNTIYF.

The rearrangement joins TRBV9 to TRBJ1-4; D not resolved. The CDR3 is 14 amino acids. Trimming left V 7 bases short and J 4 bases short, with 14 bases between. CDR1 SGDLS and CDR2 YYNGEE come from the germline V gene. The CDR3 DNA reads TGTGCCAGCGCCAGGCTTGGCCTTAATGAAAAACTGTTTTTT. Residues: CASARLGLNEKLFF.

The CDR3 region is CASSRGLAGGPGSYNEQFF. Here the CDR3 DNA reads TGTGCCAGCAGCCGGGGACTAGCGGGAGGGCCAGGGTCCTACAATGAGCAGTTCTTC. The J gene is TRBJ2-1, the V gene TRBV5-4, with TRBD2 identical over 16 bases. CDR3 length: 19 residues. V lost 4 bases to trimming and J lost 1 base; unmatched junction nucleotides: 8. Germline loops: CDR1 SGHNT, CDR2 YYREEE (reference sequence).

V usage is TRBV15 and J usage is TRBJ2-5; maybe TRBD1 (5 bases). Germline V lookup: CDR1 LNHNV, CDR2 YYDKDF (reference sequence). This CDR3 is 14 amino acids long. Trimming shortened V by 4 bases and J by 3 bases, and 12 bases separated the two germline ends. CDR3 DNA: TGTGCCACCAGCAAGGTCAGGGTTGAAGAGACCCAGTACTTC. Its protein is CATSKVRVEETQYF. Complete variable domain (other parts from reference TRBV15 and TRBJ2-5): DAMVIQNPRYQVTQFGKPVTLSCSQTLNHNVMYWYQQKSSQAPKLLFHYYDKDFNNEADTPDNFQSRRPNTSFCFLDIRSPGLGDTAMYLCATSKVRVEETQYFGPGTRLLVL.

CDR3 amino acids: CASSLLMGNEQFF. In nucleotides, the CDR3 is TGTGCCAGCAGCCTCCTAATGGGGAATGAGCAGTTCTTC. The V gene is TRBV11-3, the J gene TRBJ2-1; no reliable D call. Germline-derived CDR1 and CDR2 are SGHNT and YENEEA. This CDR3 is built from 13 residues. Deletions cut 5 bases from V and 7 bases from J, with 12 bases between.

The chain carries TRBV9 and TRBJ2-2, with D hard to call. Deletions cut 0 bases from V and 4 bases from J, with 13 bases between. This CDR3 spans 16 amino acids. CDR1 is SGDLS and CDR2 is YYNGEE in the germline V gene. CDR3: CASSVASPGATGELFF. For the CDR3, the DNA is TGTGCCAGCAGCGTAGCATCCCCTGGCGCCACCGGGGAGCTGTTTTTT.

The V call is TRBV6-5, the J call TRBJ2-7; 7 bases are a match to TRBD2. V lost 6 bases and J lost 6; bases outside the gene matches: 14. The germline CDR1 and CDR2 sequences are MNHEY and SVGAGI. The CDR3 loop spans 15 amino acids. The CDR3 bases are TGTGCCAGCAGAAGGGAGGGTTTAGGTTCTGGCGAGCAGTACTTC. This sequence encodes CASRREGLGSGEQYF.

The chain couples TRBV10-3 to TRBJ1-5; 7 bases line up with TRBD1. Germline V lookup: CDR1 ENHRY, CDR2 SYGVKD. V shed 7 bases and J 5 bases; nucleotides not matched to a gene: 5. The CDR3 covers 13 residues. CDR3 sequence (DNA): TGTGCCATCACCTCAGGGGGGCATCAGCCCCAGCATTTT. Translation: CAITSGGHQPQHF.

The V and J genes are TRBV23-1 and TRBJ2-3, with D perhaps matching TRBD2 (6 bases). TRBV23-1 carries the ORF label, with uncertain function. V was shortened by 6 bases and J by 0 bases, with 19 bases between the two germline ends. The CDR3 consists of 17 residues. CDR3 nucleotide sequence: TGCGCCAGCAGCCAACCAAGACTAGGGACTAGCACAGATACGCAGTATTTT. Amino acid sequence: CASSQPRLGTSTDTQYF.

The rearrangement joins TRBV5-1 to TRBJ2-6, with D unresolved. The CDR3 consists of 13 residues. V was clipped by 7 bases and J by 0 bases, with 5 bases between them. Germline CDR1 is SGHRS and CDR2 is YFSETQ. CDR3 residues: CASASSGANVLTF. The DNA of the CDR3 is TGCGCCAGCGCGTCCTCTGGGGCCAACGTCCTGACTTTC.

CDR3 nucleotide sequence: TGTGCCAGCAGATCCGGGACAGGGGGTGCTTTCTTT. It encodes CASRSGTGGAFF. The rearrangement uses TRBV28 and TRBJ1-1; TRBD1 matches at 11 bases. The CDR3 is 12 amino acids. CDR1 and CDR2 (germline): MDHEN, SYDVKM. Trimming removed 6 bases from V and 11 bases from J; junction bases left unmatched: 5.

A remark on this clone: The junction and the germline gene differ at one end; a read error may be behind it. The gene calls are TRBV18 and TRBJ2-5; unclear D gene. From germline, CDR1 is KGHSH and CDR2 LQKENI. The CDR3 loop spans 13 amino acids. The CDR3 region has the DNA TGTGCCAGCACACCGTGGTTCGGAGAGACCCAGTACTTC. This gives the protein CASTPWFGETQYF.

The DNA of the CDR3 is TGTGCCAGCAGCGCAATAGCGGGAGGGAATTACAATGAGCAGTTCTTC. Translating gives CASSAIAGGNYNEQFF. V usage is TRBV7-3 and J usage is TRBJ2-1; TRBD2 aligns across 11 bases. Losses at the gene ends were 5 bases for V and 4 bases for J; bases not matched to a gene: 7. Germline lookup yields CDR1 SGHTA and CDR2 FQGTGA. The CDR3 extends over 16 amino acids.

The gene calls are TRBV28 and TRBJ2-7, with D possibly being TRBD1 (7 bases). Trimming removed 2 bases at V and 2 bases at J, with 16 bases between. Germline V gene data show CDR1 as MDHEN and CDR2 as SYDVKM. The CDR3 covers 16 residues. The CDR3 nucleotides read TGTGCCAGCAGTTTAAGGTGGAGGGGGCGGCCCTACGAGCAGTACTTC. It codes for CASSLRWRGRPYEQYF. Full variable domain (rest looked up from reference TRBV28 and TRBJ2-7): DVKVTQSSRYLVKRTGEKVFLECVQDMDHENMFWYRQDPGLGLRLIYFSYDVKMKEKGDIPEGYSVSREKKERFSLILESASTNQTSMYLCASSLRWRGRPYEQYFGPGTRLTVT.

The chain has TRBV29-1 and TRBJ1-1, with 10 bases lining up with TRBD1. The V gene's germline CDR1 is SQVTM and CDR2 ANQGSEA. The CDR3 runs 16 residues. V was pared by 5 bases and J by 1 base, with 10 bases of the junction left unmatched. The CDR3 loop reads CSVRGRQGATNTEAFF. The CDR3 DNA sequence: TGCAGCGTTAGGGGTCGACAGGGGGCGACGAACACTGAAGCTTTCTTT.

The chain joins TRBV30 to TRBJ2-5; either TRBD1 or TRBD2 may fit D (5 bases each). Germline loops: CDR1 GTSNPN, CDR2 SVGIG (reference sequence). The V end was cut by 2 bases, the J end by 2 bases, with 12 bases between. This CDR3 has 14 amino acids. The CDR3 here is CAWSSLGEQETQYF. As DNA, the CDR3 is TGTGCCTGGAGTTCGCTGGGGGAACAAGAGACCCAGTACTTC. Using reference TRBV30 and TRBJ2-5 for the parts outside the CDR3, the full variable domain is SQTIHQWPATLVQPVGSPLSLECTVEGTSNPNLYWYRQAAGRGLQLLFYSVGIGQISSEVPQNLSASRPQDRQFILSSKKLLLSDSGFYLCAWSSLGEQETQYFGPGTRLLVL.